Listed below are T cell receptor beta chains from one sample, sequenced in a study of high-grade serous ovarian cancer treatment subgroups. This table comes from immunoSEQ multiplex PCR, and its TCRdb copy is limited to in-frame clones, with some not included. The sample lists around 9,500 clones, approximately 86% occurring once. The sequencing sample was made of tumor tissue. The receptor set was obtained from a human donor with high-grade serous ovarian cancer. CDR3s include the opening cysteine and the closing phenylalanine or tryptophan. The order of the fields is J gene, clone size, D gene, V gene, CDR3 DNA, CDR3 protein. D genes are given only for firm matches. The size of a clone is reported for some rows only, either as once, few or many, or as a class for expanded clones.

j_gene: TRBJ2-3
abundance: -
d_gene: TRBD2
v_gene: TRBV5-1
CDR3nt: TGCGCCAGCAGCTTGGTTACTAGCGGGGGGACAGATACGCAGTATTTT
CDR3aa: CASSLVTSGGTDTQYF

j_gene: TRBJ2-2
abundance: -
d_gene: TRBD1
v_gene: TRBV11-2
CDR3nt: TGTGCCAGCAGCTTAGGTGGACAGGGGTACGGCGGGGAGCTGTTTTTT
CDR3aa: CASSLGGQGYGGELFF

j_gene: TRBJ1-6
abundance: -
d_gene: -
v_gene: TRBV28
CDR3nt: TGTGCCAGCAGTTTCACGGGAGCCTATAATTCACCCCTCCACTTT
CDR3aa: CASSFTGAYNSPLHF

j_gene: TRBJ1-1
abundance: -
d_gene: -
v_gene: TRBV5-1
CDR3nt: TGCGCCAGCAGCTTGGCGGCGGGGGCTACTGAAGCTTTCTTT
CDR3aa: CASSLAAGATEAFF

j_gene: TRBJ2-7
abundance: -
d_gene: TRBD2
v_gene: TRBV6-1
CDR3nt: TGTGCCAGCAGTGAAGTAGCGGGACAACCCGACGAGCAGTACTTC
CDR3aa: CASSEVAGQPDEQYF

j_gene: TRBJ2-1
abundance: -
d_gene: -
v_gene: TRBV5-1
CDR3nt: TGCGCCAGCAGCGGGGGGGACAGTTACAATGAGCAGTTCTTC
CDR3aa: CASSGGDSYNEQFF

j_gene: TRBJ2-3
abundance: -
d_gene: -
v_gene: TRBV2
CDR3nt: TGTGCCAGCAGTGGAGGGGGAGTCCTGGGAGATACGCAGTATTTT
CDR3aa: CASSGGGVLGDTQYF

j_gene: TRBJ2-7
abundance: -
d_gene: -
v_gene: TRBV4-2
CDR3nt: TGTGCCAGCAGCCAAGTTGGGGACCTGGGGGAGCAGTACTTC
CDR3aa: CASSQVGDLGEQYF

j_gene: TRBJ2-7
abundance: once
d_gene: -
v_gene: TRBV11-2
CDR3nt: TGTGCCAGCAGCTTCTCCCGGGACGGATCCTACGAGCAGTACTTC
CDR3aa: CASSFSRDGSYEQYF

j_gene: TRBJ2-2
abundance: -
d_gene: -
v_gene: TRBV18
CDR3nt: TGTGCCAGCTCACCACTGAGGGGGAGCACCGGGGAGCTGTTTTTT
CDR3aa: CASSPLRGSTGELFF